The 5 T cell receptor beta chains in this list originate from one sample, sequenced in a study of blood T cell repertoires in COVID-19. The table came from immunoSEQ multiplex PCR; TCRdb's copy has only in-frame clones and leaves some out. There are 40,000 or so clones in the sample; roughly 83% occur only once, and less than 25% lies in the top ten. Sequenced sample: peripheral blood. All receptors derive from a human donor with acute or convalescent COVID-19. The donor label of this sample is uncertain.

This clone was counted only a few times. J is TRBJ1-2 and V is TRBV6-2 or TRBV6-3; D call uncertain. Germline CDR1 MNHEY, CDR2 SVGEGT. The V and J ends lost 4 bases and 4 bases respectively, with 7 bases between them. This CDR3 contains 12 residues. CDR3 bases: TGTGCCAGCAGTTTTGCGGGCTATGGCTACACCTTC. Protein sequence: CASSFAGYGYTF.

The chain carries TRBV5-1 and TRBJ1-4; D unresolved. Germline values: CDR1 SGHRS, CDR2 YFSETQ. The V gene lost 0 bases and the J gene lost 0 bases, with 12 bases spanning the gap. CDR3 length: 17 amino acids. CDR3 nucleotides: TGCGCCAGCAGCTTGGGACAAATGTTTGCAACTAATGAAAAACTGTTTTTT. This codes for CASSLGQMFATNEKLFF.

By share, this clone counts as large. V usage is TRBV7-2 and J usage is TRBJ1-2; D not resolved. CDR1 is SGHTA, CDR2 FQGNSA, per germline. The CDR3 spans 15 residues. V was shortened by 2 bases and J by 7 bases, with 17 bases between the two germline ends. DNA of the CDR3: TGTGCCAGCAGCTTATCCGGTCGGCCAGCTAGTGGCTACACCTTC. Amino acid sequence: CASSLSGRPASGYTF.

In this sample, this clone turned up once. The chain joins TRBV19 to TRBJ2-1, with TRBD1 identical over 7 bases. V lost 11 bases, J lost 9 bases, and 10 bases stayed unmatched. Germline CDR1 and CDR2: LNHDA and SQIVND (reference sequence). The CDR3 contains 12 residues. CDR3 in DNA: TGTGCCGGGCGGACAGGTTCGGGTGAGCAGTTCTTC. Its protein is CAGRTGSGEQFF.

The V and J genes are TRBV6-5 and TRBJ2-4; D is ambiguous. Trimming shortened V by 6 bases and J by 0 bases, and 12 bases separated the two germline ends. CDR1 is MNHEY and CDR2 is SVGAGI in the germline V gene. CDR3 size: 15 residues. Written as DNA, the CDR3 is TGTGCCAGCAGGATCTCACTTACAGCCAAAAACATTCAGTACTTC. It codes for CASRISLTAKNIQYF.